Sequencing of this T cell receptor (beta chain) was carried out in a study of blood T cell repertoires in COVID-19. Here immunoSEQ multiplex PCR was the method, and the copy in TCRdb shows in-frame clones only, minus some. The sample lists some 340,000 clones; around 83% were seen once. The specimen was peripheral blood. The receptor was isolated from a man aged 25 to 40 with active or convalescent COVID-19.

Here the CDR3 DNA reads TGTGCCAGCAGCCAACATAAGGAGGGGTTAGGAGAGACCCAGTACTTC. Translating gives CASSQHKEGLGETQYF. V is TRBV7-2 and J is TRBJ2-5, with D perhaps matching TRBD2 (6 bases). The germline gives CDR1 SGHTA, CDR2 FQGNSA. This CDR3 contains 16 residues. Trimming cost V 5 bases and J 4 bases, with 20 bases left between them.